The clone carrying this T cell receptor (beta chain) has more than one count but fewer than ten. The germline V gene encodes CDR1 ENHRY and CDR2 SYGVKD. This CDR3 spans 15 amino acids. Unmatched junction bases numbered 4, after V lost 0 bases and J lost 7 bases. The data were obtained in a study of early T cells in non-severe SARS-CoV-2 infection. cDNA molecules, individually, were tagged with unique molecular identifiers. Each CDR3 protein is one row after TCRdb ran MiXCR on the 5' RACE reads. The table includes tens of thousands of distinct CDR3 sequences, approximately 12% detected once. This rearrangement joins TRBV10-3 to TRBJ2-2, with 8 bases aligning to TRBD2. The sample comprised whole blood. The clonotype originates from an adult who was a healthcare worker with PCR-confirmed SARS-CoV-2 infection or an uninfected control (not recorded which). The DNA of the CDR3 is TGTGCCATCAGTGAGTCCTGGACTAGCAACGGGGAGCTGTTTTTT. This encodes CAISESWTSNGELFF.